The next 3 T cell receptor beta chains were all read from a single sample in a study of blood T cell repertoires in COVID-19. Only in-frame clones appear in the TCRdb table, and some are missing; sequencing was by immunoSEQ multiplex PCR. Altogether about 210,000 clones are present, approximately 82% being singletons, with the ten largest covering roughly 7.6%. Sequenced: peripheral blood. Receptors originate from a woman aged 45-59 years with acute or convalescent COVID-19.

This chain uses TRBV6-4 with TRBJ2-1; tentatively, D is TRBD1 (6 bases). The CDR3 length is 16 residues. Germline CDR1 and CDR2: MRHNA and SNTAGT. The V end was cut by 1 base, the J end by 8 bases, with 18 bases between. The CDR3 sequence: CASSDFWGPQKDEQFF. CDR3 bases: TGTGCCAGCAGTGACTTTTGGGGGCCCCAGAAGGATGAGCAGTTCTTC.

The chain is built from TRBV3-1 (or the pseudogene TRBV3-2) and TRBJ1-6; no definite D call. This CDR3 is 15 amino acids long. The V and J ends lost 4 bases and 9 bases respectively, with 16 bases between them. Looked up from germline, CDR1 is LGHDT and CDR2 is YNNKEL (reference sequence). The CDR3 sequence: CASSPRVGGGSPLHF. The DNA for the CDR3 is TGTGCCAGCAGCCCCCGTGTAGGAGGAGGTTCACCCCTCCACTTT.

The V and J genes are TRBV4-1 and TRBJ1-1; no firm D call. The V end lost 0 bases, the J end lost 6 bases, and 11 bases lay between the germline ends. In germline, CDR1 is MGHRA, CDR2 YSYEKL. The CDR3 spans 14 residues. This CDR3 is CASSQEERYSEAFF. The DNA for the CDR3 is TGCGCCAGCAGCCAAGAGGAGAGGTACTCTGAAGCTTTCTTT.